These T cell receptor beta chains were read from a single sample in a study of early T cells in non-severe SARS-CoV-2 infection. TCRdb processed the 5' RACE reads anew with MiXCR; each CDR3 protein has one entry. This sample has approximately 100,000 distinct CDR3 sequences, with 9.5% to 11% found just once. Sequencing was done on a sample of whole blood. The receptors originated from an adult who was a healthcare worker with PCR-confirmed SARS-CoV-2 infection or an uninfected control (not recorded which). Both conserved end residues are part of each CDR3. The D gene is left open where the match is weak. Clone size is not always given. Where it is, it says once, few, many or a class for expanded clones.

V: TRBV2
D: NA
J: TRBJ1-6
size: NA
DNA: TGTGCCAGCAGTGATGAGTCCCTCCACTTT
CDR3: CASSDESLHF

V: TRBV7-9
D: TRBD1
J: TRBJ1-2
size: few
DNA: TGTGCCATCACGTCCGGGACAGGGGATGGCTACACCTTC
CDR3: CAITSGTGDGYTF

V: TRBV20-1
D: TRBD2
J: TRBJ2-7
size: NA
DNA: TGCAGGGCGAAAAACCCCGTTGTAAGGACTAGCGGGGATAGCTCCTACGAGCAGTACTTC
CDR3: CRAKNPVVRTSGDSSYEQYF

V: TRBV19
D: NA
J: TRBJ1-2
size: few
DNA: TGTGCCAGTAGCCAGATGACCCTCCGGCACACCTTC
CDR3: CASSQMTLRHTF

V: TRBV20-1
D: NA
J: TRBJ2-3
size: NA
DNA: TGCAGTGCTAGAAGGTCAAGCACAGATACGCAGTATTTT
CDR3: CSARRSSTDTQYF

V: TRBV19
D: NA
J: TRBJ2-1
size: NA
DNA: TGTGCCAGTAGTATAGACAGCTCTTATGGCTTACCTTACAATGAGCAGTTCTTC
CDR3: CASSIDSSYGLPYNEQFF

V: TRBV6-5
D: NA
J: TRBJ2-1
size: many
DNA: TGTGCCAGCAGAATGGGACTGTCCTACAATGAGCAGTTCTTC
CDR3: CASRMGLSYNEQFF

V: TRBV25-1
D: NA
J: TRBJ2-7
size: few
DNA: TGTGCCAGCAGTGACCAGATAAGCGGGGAGCAGTACTTC
CDR3: CASSDQISGEQYF

V: TRBV15
D: NA
J: TRBJ2-7
size: many
DNA: TGTGCCACCAGCAGAGATCAGGGGACCCAAAGGTACGAGCAGTACTTC
CDR3: CATSRDQGTQRYEQYF

V: TRBV5-1
D: NA
J: TRBJ2-7
size: NA
DNA: TGCGCCAGCAGCTCGTCCGGGGACTACGAGCAGTACTTC
CDR3: CASSSSGDYEQYF

V: TRBV4-1
D: TRBD1
J: TRBJ1-1
size: few
DNA: TGCGCCAGCACTGGAACAGGGGGCGCGGGGTTTATGACTGAAGCTTTCTTT
CDR3: CASTGTGGAGFMTEAFF

V: TRBV6-6
D: NA
J: TRBJ1-1
size: many
DNA: TGTGCCAGCAGCCTAAGCCCTAACGCTGAAGCTTTCTTT
CDR3: CASSLSPNAEAFF

V: TRBV4-1
D: NA
J: TRBJ2-5
size: many
DNA: TGCGCCAGCAGCCCCAGCGGCCTTGGGGTCCAAGAGACCCAGTACTTC
CDR3: CASSPSGLGVQETQYF

V: TRBV4-1
D: TRBD1
J: TRBJ1-5
size: NA
DNA: TGCGCCAGCAGCCAAGGACAGGGGGTAGGCCAGCCCCAGCATTTT
CDR3: CASSQGQGVGQPQHF

V: TRBV7-9
D: NA
J: TRBJ2-6
size: few
DNA: TGTGCCAGCAGGTTCAGGGGCCTCTCTGGGGCCAACGTCCTGACTTTC
CDR3: CASRFRGLSGANVLTF

V: TRBV12-3/TRBV12-4
D: TRBD2
J: TRBJ2-1
size: many
DNA: TGTGCCAGCAGTTTGTTCGGGAGGGCCAGCGATGAGCAGTTCTTC
CDR3: CASSLFGRASDEQFF

V: TRBV12-3/TRBV12-4
D: TRBD1
J: TRBJ2-7
size: few
DNA: TGTGCCAGCAGTTTTCAGGGGGCTAACCCCTACGAGCAGTACTTC
CDR3: CASSFQGANPYEQYF

V: TRBV28
D: TRBD1
J: TRBJ2-1
size: few
DNA: TGTGCCAGCAGTTCCACCGGGACAGGGGTTGTCAATGAGCAGTTCTTC
CDR3: CASSSTGTGVVNEQFF

V: TRBV7-2
D: TRBD1
J: TRBJ1-2
size: many
DNA: TGTGCCAGCAGCTTAAGCCCCGGGACAGCCTTCTATGGCTACACCTTC
CDR3: CASSLSPGTAFYGYTF

V: TRBV7-6
D: TRBD2
J: TRBJ2-7
size: NA
DNA: TGTGCCAGCAGCTCCTACCCGGGACTAGCGGGAGGCAGTGAATACGAGCAGTACTTC
CDR3: CASSSYPGLAGGSEYEQYF

V: TRBV7-6
D: NA
J: TRBJ2-3
size: NA
DNA: TGTGCCAGCCAAGGGTTGCTTAGCACAGATACGCAGTATTTT
CDR3: CASQGLLSTDTQYF

V: TRBV4-2
D: TRBD2
J: TRBJ2-3
size: few
DNA: TGTGCCAGCAGCCAGGAAACCTCAAGCGGGGGCCATAGCACAGATACGCAGTATTTT
CDR3: CASSQETSSGGHSTDTQYF

V: TRBV12-3/TRBV12-4
D: NA
J: TRBJ1-5
size: NA
DNA: TGTGCCAGCAGTTTTCGAGAGAATCAGCCCCAGCATTTT
CDR3: CASSFRENQPQHF

V: TRBV2
D: NA
J: TRBJ1-4
size: few
DNA: TGTGCCAGCAGTGACGGACAGACAACTAATGAAAAACTGTTTTTT
CDR3: CASSDGQTTNEKLFF

V: TRBV12-3/TRBV12-4
D: NA
J: TRBJ1-3
size: many
DNA: TGTGCCAGCAGTTTAACGGGCGGAAACACCATATATTTT
CDR3: CASSLTGGNTIYF

V: TRBV29-1
D: NA
J: TRBJ2-3
size: many
DNA: TGCAGCGTTGACAGCGGCACAGATACGCAGTATTTT
CDR3: CSVDSGTDTQYF

V: TRBV11-2
D: TRBD1
J: TRBJ2-5
size: NA
DNA: TGTGCCAGCAGCCTTACAGGGGGCGAGGAGACCCAGTACTTC
CDR3: CASSLTGGEETQYF

V: TRBV3-1
D: NA
J: TRBJ1-1
size: NA
DNA: TGTGCCAGCAGCCAGTTTGGGGCTTCGGACACTGAAGCTTTCTTT
CDR3: CASSQFGASDTEAFF

V: TRBV5-1
D: TRBD2
J: TRBJ2-3
size: NA
DNA: TGCGCCAGCAAAGCGGGAGGGACTGATACGCAGTATTTT
CDR3: CASKAGGTDTQYF

V: TRBV7-2
D: NA
J: TRBJ2-1
size: many
DNA: TGTGCCAGCAGCTTAGGGTTCGGGTTCAATGAGCAGTTCTTC
CDR3: CASSLGFGFNEQFF

V: TRBV7-7
D: NA
J: TRBJ2-5
size: NA
DNA: TGTGCTAGCAGCTTAGCGCCGGGACTCCAAGAGACCCAGTACTTC
CDR3: CASSLAPGLQETQYF

V: TRBV29-1
D: NA
J: TRBJ1-6
size: NA
DNA: TGCAGCGTTGCTAGGGACGATAATTCACCCCTCCACTTT
CDR3: CSVARDDNSPLHF

V: TRBV6-5
D: NA
J: TRBJ2-3
size: NA
DNA: TGTGCCAGCAGTTACGACAGGATTGGAGATACGCAGTATTTT
CDR3: CASSYDRIGDTQYF

V: TRBV30
D: NA
J: TRBJ1-2
size: many
DNA: TGTGCCTGGAGTGTACTGTCGGGAGGCTATGGCTACACCTTC
CDR3: CAWSVLSGGYGYTF

V: TRBV20-1
D: NA
J: TRBJ2-5
size: many
DNA: NA
CDR3: CSAFGAGETQYF

V: TRBV3-1
D: NA
J: TRBJ1-1
size: NA
DNA: TGTGCCAGCAGCCTACGGGACCGCGGGACTGAAGCTTTCTTT
CDR3: CASSLRDRGTEAFF

V: TRBV5-8
D: NA
J: TRBJ2-1
size: NA
DNA: TGTGCCAGCAGCCTTCAGGCCTACAATGAGCAGTTCTTC
CDR3: CASSLQAYNEQFF

V: TRBV27
D: NA
J: TRBJ2-2
size: NA
DNA: TGTGCCAGCAGTCCCCGAGGAGGGTTCGGGGAGCTGTTTTTT
CDR3: CASSPRGGFGELFF

V: TRBV6-5
D: TRBD1
J: TRBJ2-7
size: once
DNA: TGTGCCAGCAGCCCCGGACAGGGTAGCTCCTACGAGCAGTACTTC
CDR3: CASSPGQGSSYEQYF

V: TRBV7-2
D: NA
J: TRBJ2-2
size: many
DNA: TGTGCCAGCAGCCCAACATCCGGGGAGCTGTTTTTT
CDR3: CASSPTSGELFF

V: TRBV20-1
D: NA
J: TRBJ2-7
size: few
DNA: TGCAGTGCTAGAGAAGCCGGGGTAGGGAACGAGCAGTACTTC
CDR3: CSAREAGVGNEQYF

V: TRBV4-2
D: NA
J: TRBJ2-2
size: NA
DNA: TGTGCCAGCAGCCAAGGAGCGTACAGGGCCGCGAACACCGGGGAGCTGTTTTTT
CDR3: CASSQGAYRAANTGELFF

V: TRBV29-1
D: NA
J: TRBJ1-1
size: few
DNA: TGCAGCGTTTTGAACACTGAAGCTTTCTTT
CDR3: CSVLNTEAFF

V: TRBV4-2
D: NA
J: TRBJ1-1
size: many
DNA: TGTGCCAGCAGCCAAGACCCCAGGGAAGACACTGAAGCTTTCTTT
CDR3: CASSQDPREDTEAFF

V: TRBV7-9
D: NA
J: TRBJ1-4
size: many
DNA: TGTGCCAGCAGCTTAGTGGGCTTGGAAAAACTGTTTTTT
CDR3: CASSLVGLEKLFF

V: TRBV7-2
D: NA
J: TRBJ1-4
size: few
DNA: TGTGCCAGCAGCTTGGTGCATGAAAAACTGTTTTTT
CDR3: CASSLVHEKLFF

V: TRBV20-1
D: TRBD1
J: TRBJ2-7
size: few
DNA: TGCAGTGCTAGCCTGGGACAGGTAGACTACGAGCAGTACTTC
CDR3: CSASLGQVDYEQYF

V: TRBV14
D: NA
J: TRBJ1-6
size: few
DNA: TGTGCCAGCAGCCAAGAAGGGCGAGCGAGCTCCTATAATTCACCCCTCCATTTT
CDR3: CASSQEGRASSYNSPLHF

V: TRBV29-1
D: NA
J: TRBJ1-1
size: few
DNA: TGCAGCGTTGTAGCGGTTAAGGCTTTCTTT
CDR3: CSVVAVKAFF

V: TRBV12-3/TRBV12-4
D: TRBD1
J: TRBJ2-7
size: many
DNA: TGTGCCAGCAGTTTGGGACAGGGCGAATACGAGCAGTACTTC
CDR3: CASSLGQGEYEQYF

V: TRBV6-6
D: NA
J: TRBJ2-1
size: few
DNA: TGTGCCAGCAGCCGCTTCGCGGGCGCCTACAATGAGCAGTTCTTC
CDR3: CASSRFAGAYNEQFF

V: TRBV6-2/TRBV6-3
D: NA
J: TRBJ2-1
size: NA
DNA: TGTGCCAGCAGCTCCCCGGCCCGCCGCTCCTACAATGAGCAGTTCTTC
CDR3: CASSSPARRSYNEQFF